This T cell receptor beta chain originates from a study of diagnostic markers for celiac disease (dated by TCRdb to the early 2020s). The data were produced on an Illumina MiSeq. TCRdb reprocessed the reads, so every CDR3 protein sequence counts as one entry and DNA is not shown. The sample's clone listing holds several thousand distinct CDR3 sequences. Together, the top ten hold around 6.3% of the sample. Comments on this clonotype: Its antigen specificity is not known.

From the cysteine up to the phenylalanine, the CDR3 has a length of 15 residues. No nucleotide data were recorded. Based on the germline V gene, the CDR1 and CDR2 sequences are MNHNS and SASEGT. The receptor's source is a human donor. This table probably holds off-target reads from a library built for another chain. The rearranged segments are TRBV6-1 and TRBJ1-5. Sequencing was performed on either unsorted cells or a sorted T cell fraction (not recorded which). CDR3 protein: CASSEVVWSNQPQHF.